This T cell receptor (beta chain) was documented in a study of blood T cell repertoires in COVID-19. About the research overall: The samples span acute and convalescent COVID-19 from the United States, Italy and Spain. The cDNA or gDNA used as material had been derived from T cells, B-cell-depleted T cells, or PBMCs.

Per germline, CDR1 LNHDA and CDR2 SQIVND (reference sequence). Deletions cut 8 bases from V and 4 bases from J, with 10 bases between. CDR3 length equals 12 residues. It was during active infection that Seattle patients were enrolled and then longitudinally followed. Original analysis: Cell counts per sample came from amplifying reference gene primers. Method: immunoSEQ multiplex PCR; TCRdb's copy keeps in-frame clones and lacks some. V, J and clone size were drawn from that table, and D and trimming were deduced from the DNA. The top ten hold roughly 2.5% of the sample, which has roughly 150,000 clones, 80% to 90% seen once.

This TCR was recovered from a woman over 75 with COVID-19, enrolled during active disease. This chain connects TRBV19 to TRBJ2-3; D may be TRBD2 (6 bases). The specimen was peripheral blood. CDR3 nucleotide sequence: TGTGCCAGTGTCGGGGGATCAGATACGCAGTATTTT. Translating gives CASVGGSDTQYF. The variable domain in full, completed from reference TRBV19 and TRBJ2-3, reads DGGITQSPKYLFRKEGQNVTLSCEQNLNHDAMYWYRQDPGQGLRLIYYSQIVNDFQKGDIAEGYSVSREKKESFPLTVTSAQKNPTAFYLCASVGGSDTQYFGPGTRLTVL.